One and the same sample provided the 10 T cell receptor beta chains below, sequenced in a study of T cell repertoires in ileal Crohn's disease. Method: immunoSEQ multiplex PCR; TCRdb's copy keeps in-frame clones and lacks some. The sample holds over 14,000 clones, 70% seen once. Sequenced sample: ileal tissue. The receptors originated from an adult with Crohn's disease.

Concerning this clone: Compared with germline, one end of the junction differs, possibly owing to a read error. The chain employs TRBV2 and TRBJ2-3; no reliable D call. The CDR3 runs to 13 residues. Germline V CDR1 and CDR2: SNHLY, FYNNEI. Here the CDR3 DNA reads TGTGCCAACAGTGAAAGGAGCACAGATACGCAGTATTTT. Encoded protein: CANSERSTDTQYF.

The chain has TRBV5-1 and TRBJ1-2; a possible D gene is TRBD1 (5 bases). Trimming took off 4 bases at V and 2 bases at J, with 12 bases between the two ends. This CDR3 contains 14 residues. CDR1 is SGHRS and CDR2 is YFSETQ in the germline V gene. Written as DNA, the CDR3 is TGCGCCAGCAGCCGGGACCGATCAAACTATGGCTACACCTTC. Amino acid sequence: CASSRDRSNYGYTF.

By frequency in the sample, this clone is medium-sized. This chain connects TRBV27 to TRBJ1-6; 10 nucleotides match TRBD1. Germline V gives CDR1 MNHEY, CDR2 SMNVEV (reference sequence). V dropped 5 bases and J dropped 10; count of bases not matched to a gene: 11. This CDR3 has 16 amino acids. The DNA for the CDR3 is TGTGCCAGCAGTCCGGGACAGGGGTTTAATGGGTCACCCCTCCACTTT. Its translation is CASSPGQGFNGSPLHF.

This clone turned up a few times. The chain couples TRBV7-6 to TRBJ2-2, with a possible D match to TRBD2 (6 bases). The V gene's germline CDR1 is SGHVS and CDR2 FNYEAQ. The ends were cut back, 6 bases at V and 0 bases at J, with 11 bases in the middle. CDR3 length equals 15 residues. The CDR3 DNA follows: TGTGCCAGCAGTGCGGCGGGAACGAACACCGGGGAGCTGTTTTTT. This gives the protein CASSAAGTNTGELFF.

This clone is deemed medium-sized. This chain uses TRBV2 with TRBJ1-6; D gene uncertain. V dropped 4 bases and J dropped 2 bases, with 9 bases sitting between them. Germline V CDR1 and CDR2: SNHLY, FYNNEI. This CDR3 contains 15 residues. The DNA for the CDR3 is TGTGCCAGCAGTGCTGACGGAGCCTATAATTCACCCCTCCACTTT. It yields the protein CASSADGAYNSPLHF.

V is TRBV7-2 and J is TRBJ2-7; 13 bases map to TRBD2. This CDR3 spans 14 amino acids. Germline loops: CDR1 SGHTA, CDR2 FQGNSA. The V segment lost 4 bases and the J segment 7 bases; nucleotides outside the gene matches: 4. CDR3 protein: CASSSGTSGAEQYF. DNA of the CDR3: TGTGCCAGCAGCTCCGGGACTAGCGGGGCGGAGCAGTACTTC.

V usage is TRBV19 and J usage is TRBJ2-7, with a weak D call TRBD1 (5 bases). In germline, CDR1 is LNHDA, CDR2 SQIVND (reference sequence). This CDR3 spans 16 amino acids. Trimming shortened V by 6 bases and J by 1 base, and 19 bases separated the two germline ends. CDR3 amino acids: CASRPQASGASYEQYF. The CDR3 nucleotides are TGTGCCAGTAGGCCCCAAGCAAGTGGGGCGTCCTACGAGCAGTACTTC.

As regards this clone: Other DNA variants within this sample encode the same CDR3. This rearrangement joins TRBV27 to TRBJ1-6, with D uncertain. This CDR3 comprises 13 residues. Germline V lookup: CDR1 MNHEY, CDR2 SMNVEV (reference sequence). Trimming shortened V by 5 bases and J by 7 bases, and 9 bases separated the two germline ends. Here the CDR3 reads CASSPRRNSPLHF. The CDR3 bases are TGTGCCAGCAGTCCCCGACGGAATTCACCCCTCCACTTT.

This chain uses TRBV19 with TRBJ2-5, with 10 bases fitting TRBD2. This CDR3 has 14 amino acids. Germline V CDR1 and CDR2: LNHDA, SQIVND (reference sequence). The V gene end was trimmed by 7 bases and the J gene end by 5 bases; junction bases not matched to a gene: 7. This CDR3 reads CASTSGGAGETQYF. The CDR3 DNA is TGTGCCAGTACCAGCGGGGGGGCCGGGGAGACCCAGTACTTC. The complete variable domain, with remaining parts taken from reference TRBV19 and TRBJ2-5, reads DGGITQSPKYLFRKEGQNVTLSCEQNLNHDAMYWYRQDPGQGLRLIYYSQIVNDFQKGDIAEGYSVSREKKESFPLTVTSAQKNPTAFYLCASTSGGAGETQYFGPGTRLLVL.

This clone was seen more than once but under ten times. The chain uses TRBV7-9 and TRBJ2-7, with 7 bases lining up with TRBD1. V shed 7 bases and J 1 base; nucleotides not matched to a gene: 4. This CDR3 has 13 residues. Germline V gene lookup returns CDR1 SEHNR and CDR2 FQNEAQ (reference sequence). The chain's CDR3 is CASIGQVSYEQYF. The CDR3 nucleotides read TGTGCCAGCATTGGACAGGTTTCCTACGAGCAGTACTTC.